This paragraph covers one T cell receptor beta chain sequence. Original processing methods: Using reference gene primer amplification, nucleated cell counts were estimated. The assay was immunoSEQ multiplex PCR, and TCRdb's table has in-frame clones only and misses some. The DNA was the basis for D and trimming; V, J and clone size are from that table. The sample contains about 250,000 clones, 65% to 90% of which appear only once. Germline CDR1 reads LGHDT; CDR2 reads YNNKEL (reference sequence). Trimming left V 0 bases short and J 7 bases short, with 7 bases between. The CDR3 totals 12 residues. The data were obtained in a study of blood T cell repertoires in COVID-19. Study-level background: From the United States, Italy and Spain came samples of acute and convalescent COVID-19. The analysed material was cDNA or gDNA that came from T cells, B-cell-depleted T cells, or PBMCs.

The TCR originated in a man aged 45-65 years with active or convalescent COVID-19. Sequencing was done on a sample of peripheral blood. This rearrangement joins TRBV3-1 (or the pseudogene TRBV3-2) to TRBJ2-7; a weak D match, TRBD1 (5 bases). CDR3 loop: CASSQDWTEQYF. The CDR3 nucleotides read TGTGCCAGCAGCCAAGATTGGACAGAGCAGTACTTC.